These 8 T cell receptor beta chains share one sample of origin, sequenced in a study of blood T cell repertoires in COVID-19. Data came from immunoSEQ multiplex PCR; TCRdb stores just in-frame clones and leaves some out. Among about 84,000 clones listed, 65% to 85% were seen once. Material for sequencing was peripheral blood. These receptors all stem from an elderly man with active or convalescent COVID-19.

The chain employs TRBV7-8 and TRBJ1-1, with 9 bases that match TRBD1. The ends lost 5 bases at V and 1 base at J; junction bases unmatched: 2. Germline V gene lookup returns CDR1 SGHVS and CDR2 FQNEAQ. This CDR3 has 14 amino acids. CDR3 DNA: TGTGCCAGCAGCCCGGACAGGGGGAACACTGAAGCTTTCTTT. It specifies CASSPDRGNTEAFF. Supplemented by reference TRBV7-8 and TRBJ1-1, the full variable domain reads GAGVSQSPRYKVAKRGQDVALRCDPISGHVSLFWYQQALGQGPEFLTYFQNEAQLDKSGLPSDRFFAERPEGSVSTLKIQRTQQEDSAVYLCASSPDRGNTEAFFGQGTRLTVV.

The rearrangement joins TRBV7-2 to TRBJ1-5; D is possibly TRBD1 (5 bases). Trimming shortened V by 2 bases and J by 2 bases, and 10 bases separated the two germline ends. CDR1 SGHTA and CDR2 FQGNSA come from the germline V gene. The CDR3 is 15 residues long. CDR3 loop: CASSLTRDGNQPQHF. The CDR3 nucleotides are TGTGCCAGCAGCTTAACCAGGGATGGCAATCAGCCCCAGCATTTT.

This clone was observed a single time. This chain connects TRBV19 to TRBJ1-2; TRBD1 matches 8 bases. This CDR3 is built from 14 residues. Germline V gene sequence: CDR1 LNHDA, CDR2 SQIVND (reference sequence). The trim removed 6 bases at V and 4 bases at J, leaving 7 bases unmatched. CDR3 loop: CASSVQGVAYGYTF. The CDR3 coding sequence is TGTGCCAGTAGCGTACAGGGGGTGGCCTATGGCTACACCTTC.

DNA for the CDR3: TGTGCCAGCAGCCGTTATATGAACACTGAAGCTTTCTTT. Its protein product is CASSRYMNTEAFF. The V call is TRBV3-1 (or the pseudogene TRBV3-2), the J call TRBJ1-1; D unclear. This CDR3 region has 13 residues. With 4 bases removed from V and 0 bases from J, the gap between germline ends came to 6 bases. Looked up from germline, CDR1 is LGHDT and CDR2 is YNNKEL (reference sequence).

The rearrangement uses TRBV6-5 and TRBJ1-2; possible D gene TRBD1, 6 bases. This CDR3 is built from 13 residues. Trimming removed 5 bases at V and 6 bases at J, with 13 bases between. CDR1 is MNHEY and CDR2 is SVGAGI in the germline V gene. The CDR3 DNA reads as TGTGCCAGCAGTCGAGTGGGGGCAGATGGCTACACCTTC. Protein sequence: CASSRVGADGYTF.

The CDR3 DNA is TGTGCCAGCAGTAGCCCCTACAATGAGCAGTTCTTC. Protein sequence: CASSSPYNEQFF. V gene TRBV6-4 combines with J gene TRBJ2-1, with D hard to call. The CDR3 totals 12 residues. Trimming shortened V by 5 bases and J by 2 bases, and 4 bases separated the two germline ends. In germline, CDR1 is MRHNA, CDR2 SNTAGT.

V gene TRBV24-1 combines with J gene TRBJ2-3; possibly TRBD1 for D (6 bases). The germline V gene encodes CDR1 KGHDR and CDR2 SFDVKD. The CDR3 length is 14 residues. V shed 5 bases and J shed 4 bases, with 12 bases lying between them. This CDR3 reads CATSGAGVSDTQYF. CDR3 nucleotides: TGTGCCACCAGTGGTGCAGGGGTTTCAGATACGCAGTATTTT.

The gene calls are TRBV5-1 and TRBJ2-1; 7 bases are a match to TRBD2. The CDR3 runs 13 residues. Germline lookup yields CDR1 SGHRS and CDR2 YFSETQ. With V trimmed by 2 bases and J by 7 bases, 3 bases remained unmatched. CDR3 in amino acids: CASSLAGWNEQFF. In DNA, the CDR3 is TGCGCCAGCAGCTTAGCGGGGTGGAATGAGCAGTTCTTC. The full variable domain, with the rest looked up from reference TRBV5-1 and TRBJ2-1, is KAGVTQTPRYLIKTRGQQVTLSCSPISGHRSVSWYQQTPGQGLQFLFEYFSETQRNKGNFPGRFSGRQFSNSRSEMNVSTLELGDSALYLCASSLAGWNEQFFGPGTRLTVL.